This TCR beta chain was observed in a study of blood T cell repertoires in COVID-19. Recovered status in Cohort 3 required two negative PCRs, clearance, or symptom resolution. Sequenced by immunoSEQ multiplex PCR; TCRdb stores in-frame clones only, minus some. The sample includes approximately 200,000 clones, about 86% seen only once; the top ten take 7.5%. The TCR sequence derives from a man in his forties or fifties who had recovered from COVID-19. Sample: PBMCs or T cells enriched from blood (not recorded which).

The CDR3 DNA sequence: TGTGCCAGCTCGCCAAGACAGGGGACCATATATTTT. It is translated as CASSPRQGTIYF. The chain combines TRBV18 with TRBJ1-3; 8 bases match TRBD1. This CDR3 is 12 amino acids long. Trimming cost V 6 bases and J 10 bases; bases outside gene matches: 5. Germline V gene lookup returns CDR1 KGHSH and CDR2 LQKENI.